The clone carrying this T cell receptor (beta chain) was observed a few times. The antigen remains undetermined. Here immunoSEQ multiplex PCR was the method, and the copy in TCRdb shows in-frame clones only, minus some. The repertoire has more than 15,000 clones, around three fifths of them found once; the top ten carry roughly 7.6%. Each patient's relapse followed autologous stem cell transplantation, and brentuximab vedotin exposure varied. This specimen comes from a study of PD-1 blockade in classical Hodgkin lymphoma. The CDR3 sequence is 13 residues long. The V end was cut by 3 bases, the J end by 6 bases, with 11 bases between. The germline V gene has CDR1 KGHSH and CDR2 LQKENI. Study conclusions and caveats: Reports described newly diagnosed patients as having lower baseline TCR diversity than healthy donors.

This clonotype originated in a human donor with classical Hodgkin lymphoma. Material: peripheral blood mononuclear cells (PBMCs), obtained before the second cycle of nivolumab. The chain recombines TRBV18 with TRBJ1-1; D is perhaps TRBD1 (5 bases). DNA of the CDR3: TGTGCCAGCTCACCGTCCGGGACCCCTGAAGCTTTCTTT. The encoded protein is CASSPSGTPEAFF.